One and the same sample provided the 16 T cell receptor beta chains below, sequenced in a study of Graves' ophthalmopathy and Graves' hyperthyroidism. RNA transcripts yielded amplified TCR beta CDR3 regions. Scientists carried out first-round RT-PCR using HTBI primers and then a second-round multiplex PCR. TCRdb reprocessed the multiplex PCR reads via MiXCR and lists one record per CDR3 protein. The data show 150,000 to 200,000 distinct CDR3 sequences, roughly two fifths seen once. Sequencing used peripheral blood. The receptors derive from a man aged 25-40 years with Graves' ophthalmopathy.

J is TRBJ2-5 and V is TRBV11-3, with 11 bases aligning to TRBD1. The V segment lost 3 bases and the J segment 5 bases; nucleotides outside the gene matches: 5. This CDR3 has 15 amino acids. Germline CDR1 SGHNT, CDR2 YENEEA. CDR3 bases: TGTGCCAGCAGCTTCGGACAGGGGGCAGATGAGACCCAGTACTTC. Translating it yields CASSFGQGADETQYF.

The CDR3 protein is CSGRRHRDGETQYF. The CDR3, as DNA: TGCAGCGGCCGGAGACACAGGGATGGTGAGACCCAGTACTTC. The chain has TRBV29-1 and TRBJ2-5, with D perhaps matching TRBD1 (6 bases). CDR3 length: 14 residues. Trimming removed 7 bases at V and 5 bases at J, with 20 bases between. In germline, CDR1 is SQVTM, CDR2 ANQGSEA.

This clonotype was picked up one time. The chain combines TRBV6-5 with TRBJ1-2, with D uncertain. Trimming shortened V by 0 bases and J by 8 bases, and 16 bases separated the two germline ends. The germline CDR1 and CDR2 sequences are MNHEY and SVGAGI. The CDR3 runs to 15 residues. The CDR3 DNA follows: TGTGCCAGCAGTTACTCTGGTCTGAGCAGCTACGGCTACACCTTC. Translated: CASSYSGLSSYGYTF.

At least ten counts were recorded for this clonotype. The V call is TRBV7-3, the J call TRBJ2-7, with D perhaps TRBD2 (5 bases). V was trimmed by 1 base and J by 1 base, leaving 17 bases between them. The CDR3 extends over 17 amino acids. Germline CDR1 reads SGHTA; CDR2 reads FQGTGA. The CDR3 here is CASSLRPCGPCSYEQYF. CDR3 sequence (DNA): TGTGCCAGCAGCTTAAGGCCCTGCGGGCCCTGTTCCTACGAGCAGTACTTC.

This clonotype has ten or more counts. This chain uses TRBV12-3 or TRBV12-4 with TRBJ1-1, with 7 nucleotides matching TRBD1. The V segment lost 6 bases and the J segment 5 bases; nucleotides outside the gene matches: 9. CDR3 length equals 14 residues. The CDR3 nucleotides read TGTGCCAGCAGACCGACAGGGTTGGGGACTGAAGCTTTCTTT. Residues: CASRPTGLGTEAFF.

This chain connects TRBV12-3 or TRBV12-4 to TRBJ1-2, with D possibly TRBD1 on 5 matching bases. The CDR3 has 13 amino acids. Trimming left V 5 bases short and J 3 bases short, with 10 bases between. The CDR3 DNA sequence: TGTGCCAGCAGTCGGGACGTCGACTATGGCTACACCTTC. The encoded protein is CASSRDVDYGYTF.

The sample holds many counts of this clonotype. J is TRBJ2-7 and V is TRBV5-1; the match to TRBD1 covers 10 bases. The CDR3 contains 17 residues. V shed 0 bases and J 2 bases; nucleotides not matched to a gene: 8. Germline CDR1 reads SGHRS; CDR2 reads YFSETQ. The CDR3 coding sequence is TGCGCCAGCAGCTTGGCCGGGGGACAGGGGCCGCCCTACGAGCAGTACTTC. Its translation: CASSLAGGQGPPYEQYF.

The sample holds many counts of this clonotype. The V and J genes are TRBV12-3 or TRBV12-4 and TRBJ2-5; 7 bases line up with TRBD1. This CDR3 has 16 amino acids. Germline trimming cut 5 bases from V and 2 bases from J; bases unmatched to any gene: 11. The CDR3 DNA reads TGTGCCAGCAGTCTCGGGACAGCCTGGGTTCAAGAGACCCAGTACTTC. Amino acids: CASSLGTAWVQETQYF.

This clonotype was recorded many times. This chain joins TRBV6-6 and TRBJ1-1; 7 positions match TRBD1. Germline V gene lookup returns CDR1 MNHNY and CDR2 SVGAGI (reference sequence). J was trimmed by 5 bases and V by 2 bases; bases with no gene match: 23. CDR3 length equals 20 residues. CDR3 amino acids: CASSYKPVSLQGRLRTEAFF. Here the CDR3 DNA reads TGTGCCAGCAGTTACAAACCGGTATCTCTACAGGGGCGGCTTAGGACTGAAGCTTTCTTT.

This chain joins TRBV27 and TRBJ1-2; D is possibly TRBD1 (5 bases). Trimming shortened V by 0 bases and J by 4 bases, and 12 bases separated the two germline ends. Germline V CDR1 and CDR2: MNHEY, SMNVEV (reference sequence). CDR3 length equals 15 residues. The CDR3 DNA reads TGTGCCAGCAGTTTATCGAATACAGGAGGCTATGGCTACACCTTC. Its protein is CASSLSNTGGYGYTF.

This clonotype was recorded at least ten times. J is TRBJ1-1 and V is TRBV28; D is unclear. Trimming cost V 6 bases and J 1 base, with 12 bases left between them. The CDR3 is 14 residues long. The V gene's germline CDR1 is MDHEN and CDR2 SYDVKM. The DNA for the CDR3 is TGTGCCAGCAGACTCGGACTGAGGAACACTGAAGCTTTCTTT. This translates into CASRLGLRNTEAFF.

The V call is TRBV6-5, the J call TRBJ1-2; tentative D call: TRBD1 (5 bases). The germline V and J ends were trimmed by 5 bases and 2 bases, with 15 bases remaining between them. The CDR3 runs 15 residues. Germline V gene sequence: CDR1 MNHEY, CDR2 SVGAGI. CDR3 coding DNA: TGTGCCAGCAGTCACGGGGGGAACCCCAACTATGGCTACACCTTC. It translates to CASSHGGNPNYGYTF.

The chain recombines TRBV7-2 with TRBJ2-2; 7 bases are shared with TRBD2. Germline CDR1 and CDR2: SGHTA and FQGNSA. There are 15 residues in the CDR3. J lost 7 bases, V lost 0 bases, and 5 bases had no gene match. For the CDR3, the DNA is TGTGCCAGCAGCTTAGCGGCGGGAGTAAACGGGGAGCTGTTTTTT. This sequence encodes CASSLAAGVNGELFF.

This clonotype was picked up many times. The chain joins TRBV6-1 to TRBJ1-6; D gene uncertain. Germline values: CDR1 MNHNS, CDR2 SASEGT. Trimming shortened V by 8 bases and J by 5 bases, and 22 bases separated the two germline ends. This CDR3 spans 17 amino acids. The DNA of the CDR3 is TGTGCCAGCTGGGGTGGGTTTGGCAGACTTAATAATTCACCCCTCCACTTT. Encoded protein: CASWGGFGRLNNSPLHF.

This clonotype came up many times. CDR3 sequence (DNA): TGTGCCTGGATTCCGGGACGAGTGAACACTGAAGCTTTCTTT. It encodes CAWIPGRVNTEAFF. This rearrangement joins TRBV30 to TRBJ1-1; TRBD1 is a possible D gene (5 bases). The CDR3 runs 14 residues. V shed 4 bases and J shed 0 bases, with 12 bases lying between them. Germline assignment: CDR1 GTSNPN and CDR2 SVGIG (reference sequence).

This clonotype was counted ten times or more. The chain joins TRBV27 to TRBJ1-1; 8 bases map to TRBD1. The CDR3 sequence is 14 residues long. The V and J ends lost 6 bases and 7 bases, in that order; junction bases with no gene match: 10. Germline V gives CDR1 MNHEY, CDR2 SMNVEV (reference sequence). The CDR3 sequence: CASSPDRDLSEAFF. CDR3 DNA: TGTGCCAGCAGCCCGGACAGGGACCTTAGTGAAGCTTTCTTT.